A selection of T cell receptor beta chains follows, all from one sample in a study of brain T cells in children with intractable seizures. Profiling relied on immunoSEQ multiplex PCR, and the TCRdb table lists in-frame clones only, not all of them. The sample includes around 340,000 clones, roughly 93% of them seen just once. The source was peripheral blood, collected approximately 5 months after surgery. The receptors derive from a boy less than two years old with tuberous sclerosis and intractable seizures. Both conserved end residues are trimmed from each CDR3.

>TRBV19
ASNPIVGGPDNSPLH
>TRBV12-5
ASGLVPQGPLH
>TRBV10-1
ASSVAAGGYEQY
>TRBV2
ASSPDRGFSGANVLT
>TRBV5-1
ASRVQGEETQY
>TRBV11-2
ASSLGVETQY
>TRBV27
ASSEHVSGNTIY
>TRBV5-4
ASSLRLAGVNEQF
>TRBV6-5
ATRVDSATDTQY
>TRBV9
ASSAGTSGRYEQY
>TRBV7-9
ASSSGAGGEKLF
>TRBV7-8
ASSPRTGGSMNTEAF
>TRBV19
ASSTPPGTSGANTGELF
>TRBV10-1
ASSDGKWREGSNEQF
>TRBV2
ASRSDRGDTEAF
>TRBV7-9
ASSTRTGLDGNTIY
>TRBV29-1
SVEGGAPYTDTQY
>TRBV11-1
ASSLGWGQDNNEQF
>TRBV30
AWSVASSYSGMFYNEQF
>TRBV19
ASSIVPGTPSNQPQH
>TRBV6-5
ATLRDRGLDEQF
>TRBV7-9
ASSQPNSGANVLT
>TRBV11-1
ASSLKGQTTEAF
>TRBV30
AWSVLQRYEQY
>TRBV6-2/TRBV6-3
ASSRTSGTDTQY
>TRBV4-1
ASSQTSGTDTQY
>TRBV7-2
ASSTTGRDLYEQY
>TRBV5-1
ASSDSLNTEAF
>TRBV30
AWSVRAGPPYEQY
>TRBV7-2
ASSPRQGAIAKNIQY
>TRBV5-5
ASSAAQGAISYEQY
>TRBV18
ASSLAGTSANLQY
>TRBV27
ASSRGPLIYGYT
>TRBV6-5
ASSYSGGVTDTQY
>TRBV5-1
ASSGDRVETQY
>TRBV6-5
ASSSRGQAEAF
>TRBV21-1
ASRTRVDWTEAF
>TRBV28
ASSFRSRGRETQY
>TRBV7-8
ASSLRHSPYEQY
>TRBV5-1
ASSTTGYTEAF
>TRBV27
ASSSNDRVGQETQY
>TRBV19
ASSIGQGTSWETQY
>TRBV3-1/TRBV3-2
ASSQDLAGGPDTQY
>TRBV29-1
SAHNSGGSYNEQF
>TRBV11-2
ASSLVTAFNEKLF
>TRBV5-6
ASSLGPGGSYNEQF
>TRBV6-5
ASSPQRDRGLGYT
>TRBV30
AWSVGSSYNEQF
>TRBV12-3/TRBV12-4
ASRRDGNEKLF
>TRBV4-1
ASSQLLRGRNTEAF
>TRBV7-2
ASSLLAGGDPGSYNEQF
>TRBV6-4
ASSVTGTYNSPLH
>TRBV29-1
SVSKDRGEAF